The 5 T cell receptor beta chains in this list originate from one sample, sequenced in a study of cytomegalovirus exposure and HLA in healthy donors (dated by TCRdb to between 2016 and 2019). The method behind the library was the immunoSEQ multiplex PCR assay. For the multiplex PCR, a mixture combining 60 forward primers for TCR Vbeta segments and 13 reverse primers for TCR Jbeta segments was used. In its TCRdb copy, this immuneACCESS table keeps in-frame sequences only and misses some clones. Where compared with another copy, unresolved V genes explain less than half of these, and the others have no known cause. For this sample the table gives 150,000 to 200,000 clones, of which 81% were detected only once. Together, the top ten hold 3.4% of the sample. The specimen sequenced was PBMCs. The receptors derive from a man in his forties in good health and CMV-seropositive.

This chain links TRBV4-3 with TRBJ1-6; tentatively, D is TRBD1 (6 bases). CDR1 is LGHNA, CDR2 YSLEER, per germline. This CDR3 contains 14 residues. Between the trimmed V and J ends, which lost 5 bases and 8 bases, there was a span of 13 bases. CDR3 sequence reads: CASSNVGGHSPLHF. CDR3 coding DNA: TGCGCCAGCAGCAATGTGGGGGGGCATTCACCCCTCCACTTT.

V gene TRBV7-6 combines with J gene TRBJ1-1; 9 bases match TRBD1. V was clipped by 5 bases and J by 8 bases; unmatched bases: 9. The CDR3 runs to 14 residues. The germline CDR1 and CDR2 sequences are SGHVS and FNYEAQ. CDR3 sequence reads: CASSPGQGGGEAFF. CDR3 nucleotides: TGTGCCAGCAGCCCGGGACAGGGCGGTGGGGAAGCTTTCTTT. Supplemented by reference TRBV7-6 and TRBJ1-1, the full variable domain reads GAGVSQSPRYKVTKRGQDVALRCDPISGHVSLYWYRQALGQGPEFLTYFNYEAQQDKSGLPNDRFSAERPEGSISTLTIQRTEQRDSAMYRCASSPGQGGGEAFFGQGTRLTVV.

The chain carries TRBV5-6 and TRBJ2-7; possible D gene TRBD1, 6 bases. The CDR3 is 14 amino acids. Trimming took 2 bases from V and 3 from J, leaving 12 bases between them. Germline CDR1 is SGHDT and CDR2 is YYEEEE. The CDR3 nucleotides read TGTGCCAGCAGCTTCGACAGGTTATTCTACGAGCAGTACTTC. Its translation: CASSFDRLFYEQYF. The variable domain in full, with the rest retrieved from reference TRBV5-6 and TRBJ2-7, is DAGVTQSPTHLIKTRGQQVTLRCSPKSGHDTVSWYQQALGQGPQFIFQYYEEEERQRGNFPDRFSGHQFPNYSSELNVNALLLGDSALYLCASSFDRLFYEQYFGPGTRLTVT.

The rearrangement joins TRBV28 to TRBJ1-5; the match to TRBD1 covers 7 bases. The germline gives CDR1 MDHEN, CDR2 SYDVKM. The V and J ends lost 3 bases and 7 bases, in that order; junction bases with no gene match: 9. The CDR3 consists of 15 residues. The CDR3 DNA follows: TGTGCCAGCAGTTTGGAGGGGGCGCCGAGGCAGCCCCAGCATTTT. Residues: CASSLEGAPRQPQHF.

The chain recombines TRBV27 with TRBJ2-2; 12 nucleotides line up with TRBD2. This CDR3 has 15 amino acids. V was pared by 6 bases and J by 7 bases, with 6 bases of the junction left unmatched. Looked up from germline, CDR1 is MNHEY and CDR2 is SMNVEV (reference sequence). The CDR3 coding sequence is TGTGCCAGCAGCCTAGCGGGAGGGCGGGGCGGGGAGCTGTTTTTT. Translation gives CASSLAGGRGGELFF.